Listed below are T cell receptor beta chains from one sample, sequenced in a study of blood T cell repertoires in COVID-19. Measured with immunoSEQ multiplex PCR; TCRdb has only the in-frame clones, and not every one. The profile shows around 150,000 clones, around four fifths of them singletons. Sequencing was done on a sample of PBMCs or T cells enriched from blood (not recorded which). These receptors came from a man between 65 and 85 years old who had been exposed to COVID-19. CDR3s include the opening cysteine and the closing phenylalanine or tryptophan. D genes are given only for firm matches. The size of a clone is reported for some rows only, either as once, few or many, or as a class for expanded clones.

clone size	V gene	CDR3 length	D gene	J gene	CDR3 DNA	CDR3 protein
NA	TRBV5-1	14	NA	TRBJ1-1	TGCGCCAGCAGCTTGGCACAGATGAACACTGAAGCTTTCTTT	CASSLAQMNTEAFF
NA	TRBV19	15	NA	TRBJ2-7	TGTGCCAGTAGTATCGTGACAGGCGTCACCTACGAGCAGTACTTC	CASSIVTGVTYEQYF
NA	TRBV2	16	TRBD2	TRBJ2-1	TGTGCCAGCAGACCTGTAGCGGGGGACTCCTACAATGAGCAGTTCTTC	CASRPVAGDSYNEQFF
NA	TRBV6-5	14	TRBD2	TRBJ2-1	TGTGCCAACGGACTAGCGGGAGATTACAATGAGCAGTTCTTC	CANGLAGDYNEQFF
NA	TRBV19	15	NA	TRBJ1-2	TGTGCCAGTAGTATAAGCGGGGGCGCTGACTATGGCTACACCTTC	CASSISGGADYGYTF
NA	TRBV24-1	14	NA	TRBJ2-5	TGTGCCACCCAGGGGGGCAGGCCCCAAGAGACCCAGTACTTC	CATQGGRPQETQYF
NA	TRBV28	16	NA	TRBJ1-3	TGTGCCAGCAGTTACAGGCCTGCACCCTCTGGAAACACCATATATTTT	CASSYRPAPSGNTIYF
NA	TRBV7-2	14	NA	TRBJ1-2	TGTGCCAGCAGCGCTGGGAGGGGAAACTATGGCTACACCTTC	CASSAGRGNYGYTF
NA	TRBV30	13	NA	TRBJ1-1	TGTGCCTGGAGTTTAACGGGGTTGACTGAAGCTTTCTTT	CAWSLTGLTEAFF
few	TRBV7-2	14	NA	TRBJ2-5	TGTGCCAGCAGCTTACGGCGAGGGGGAGAGACCCAGTACTTC	CASSLRRGGETQYF
NA	TRBV11-2	13	NA	TRBJ1-6	TGTGCCAGCAGCTCACATAATAATTCACCCCTCCACTTT	CASSSHNNSPLHF
NA	TRBV30	13	NA	TRBJ1-1	TGTGCCTGGAGTTGGCAGGGGAACACTGAAGCTTTCTTT	CAWSWQGNTEAFF
NA	TRBV19	14	NA	TRBJ1-1	TGTGCCAGTAGTAATTGGAACAGGAACACTGAAGCTTTCTTT	CASSNWNRNTEAFF
NA	TRBV28	17	NA	TRBJ2-3	TGTGCCAGCAGTATATGGGGATGGGGCAGGAACACAGATACGCAGTATTTT	CASSIWGWGRNTDTQYF
NA	TRBV3-1/TRBV3-2	12	NA	TRBJ1-1	TGTGCCAGCAGCCAAGGAGGGACTGAAGCTTTCTTT	CASSQGGTEAFF
NA	TRBV7-6	15	TRBD2	TRBJ2-1	TGTGCCAGCAGCCGGCGGGGGGGCTCTTACAATGAGCAGTTCTTC	CASSRRGGSYNEQFF
once	TRBV30	13	NA	TRBJ1-3	TGTGCCTGGAGTGCAGGGGCTGGAAACACCATATATTTT	CAWSAGAGNTIYF
NA	TRBV5-1	13	NA	TRBJ1-5	TGCGCCAGCAGCTTGGCGGAGGAAGGACCCCAGCATTTT	CASSLAEEGPQHF
NA	TRBV19	16	TRBD1	TRBJ2-3	TGTGCCAGTAGTATAGTCCCGGGACAGGGTGGGGATACGCAGTATTTT	CASSIVPGQGGDTQYF
NA	TRBV11-2	16	TRBD1	TRBJ2-1	TGTGCCAGCAGCTCTTCGGACAGGGCGAGTTCCAATGAGCAGTTCTTC	CASSSSDRASSNEQFF
NA	TRBV2	19	TRBD1	TRBJ2-6	TGTGCCAGCAGTGAAAGGAAGACAGGGTCGCCCCCTGGGGCCAACGTCCTGACTTTC	CASSERKTGSPPGANVLTF
NA	TRBV29-1	10	NA	TRBJ2-5	TGCAGCGTTGAAGAGTCTAGCGCGTACTTC	CSVEESSAYF
many	TRBV19	12	TRBD1	TRBJ1-1	TGTGCCAGTAGGGACAGGGGCACTGAAGCTTTCTTT	CASRDRGTEAFF
once	TRBV5-4	12	NA	TRBJ2-3	TGTGCCAGCAGCTCTAGCACAGATACGCAGTATTTT	CASSSSTDTQYF
NA	TRBV28	15	TRBD1	TRBJ1-1	TGTGCCAGCAGTTTCTCAGGGGGGAAGTTGGCTGAAGCTTTCTTT	CASSFSGGKLAEAFF
NA	TRBV5-6	12	NA	TRBJ2-1	TGTGCCAGCAACCTGCAGGGGAATGAGCAGTTCTTC	CASNLQGNEQFF
few	TRBV20-1	12	NA	TRBJ1-6	TGCAGTGCTAGTCGGTCTCCGGGACTGCTTTTCTTT	CSASRSPGLLFF
NA	TRBV4-3	18	TRBD2	TRBJ2-3	TGCGCCAGCAGCCAAGATGGTAGCGGGAGGTTTAGCACAGATACGCAGTATTTT	CASSQDGSGRFSTDTQYF
once	TRBV12-5	16	NA	TRBJ2-4	TGTGCTAGTGGTTTGGCCATAACGGGTTACAAAAACATTCAGTACTTC	CASGLAITGYKNIQYF
NA	TRBV7-9	14	NA	TRBJ1-1	TGTGCCAGCAGCTTAGGTCCGGGGAACACTGAAGCTTTCTTT	CASSLGPGNTEAFF
NA	TRBV5-1	14	TRBD1	TRBJ2-7	TGCGCCAGCAGCACGCAGGGGGCCCCCTACGAGCAGTACTTC	CASSTQGAPYEQYF
NA	TRBV29-1	14	NA	TRBJ1-1	TGCAGCGTTGGAACGGGGCCCGGGAGATCGGAAGCTTTCTTT	CSVGTGPGRSEAFF
NA	TRBV6-1	14	NA	TRBJ1-2	TGTGCCAGCAGTGAAGGACGCGGGAACTATGGCTACACCTTC	CASSEGRGNYGYTF
NA	TRBV7-2	11	NA	TRBJ1-2	TGTGCCAGCAGCTTAAAGGAGTTCTACACCTTC	CASSLKEFYTF
NA	TRBV4-1	13	NA	TRBJ2-3	TGCGCCAGCAGCCAAGATAGGAGTGCGGCCGGGTATTTT	CASSQDRSAAGYF
few	TRBV7-2	16	NA	TRBJ1-5	TGTGCCAGCAGCTTTAGGGGAGGGGGAAGCAATCAGCCCCAGCATTTT	CASSFRGGGSNQPQHF
NA	TRBV4-3	14	NA	TRBJ1-1	TGCGCCAGCAGCCAAGGCCGCGGGTCAGCAGAAGCTTTCTTT	CASSQGRGSAEAFF
NA	TRBV27	15	TRBD1	TRBJ2-3	TGTGCCAGCAGTCAGACAGGGTACAGCACAGATACGCAGTATTTT	CASSQTGYSTDTQYF
NA	TRBV12-3/TRBV12-4	13	NA	TRBJ2-1	TGTGCCAGCAGTTTTTCAGGGGACAATGAGCAGTTCTTC	CASSFSGDNEQFF
NA	TRBV28	15	TRBD1	TRBJ2-7	TGTGCCAGCAGCTCCGGGACAGCGAGCTCCTACGAGCAGTACTTC	CASSSGTASSYEQYF
NA	TRBV6-5	15	NA	TRBJ2-1	TGTGCCAGCACCCCGCGCGGACAGCGTTACAATGAGCAGTTCTTC	CASTPRGQRYNEQFF
NA	TRBV11-2	13	NA	TRBJ2-5	TGTGCCAGCAGCCCCAGAGGGCAAGAGACCCAGTACTTC	CASSPRGQETQYF
NA	TRBV18	14	TRBD1	TRBJ1-5	TGTGCCAGCTCACCAACAGGGGGGAATCAGCCCCAGCATTTT	CASSPTGGNQPQHF
NA	TRBV5-6	15	TRBD2	TRBJ2-7	TGTGCCAGCAGCGGTTTAGCGGGAAAAAGGAGCGAGCAGTACTTC	CASSGLAGKRSEQYF
once	TRBV14	16	TRBD2	TRBJ2-1	TGTGCCAGCAGCCTATACAGCGGGAGTTTTTACAATGAGCAGTTCTTC	CASSLYSGSFYNEQFF
NA	TRBV5-6	13	NA	TRBJ2-5	TGTGCCAGCAGCTTGCGGGGGAAAGAGACCCAGTACTTC	CASSLRGKETQYF
NA	TRBV18	15	TRBD2	TRBJ2-3	TGTGCCAGCTCACTTGGACTAGCGGGAGGAGATACGCAGTATTTT	CASSLGLAGGDTQYF
NA	TRBV7-6	15	TRBD1	TRBJ1-5	TGTGCCAGCAGCCAAGCAGGGGGCCGGAATCAGCCCCAGCATTTT	CASSQAGGRNQPQHF
NA	TRBV7-6	20	TRBD1	TRBJ1-5	TGTGCCAGCAGCTTAGCCCTAGATTCCCAGACAGGGGCGCGTGATCAGCCCCAGCATTTT	CASSLALDSQTGARDQPQHF
NA	TRBV6-6	18	NA	TRBJ2-5	TGTGCCAGCAGTCCCAGTAGCGCGGGACCTCCAAGGAGCGAGACCCAGTACTTC	CASSPSSAGPPRSETQYF
NA	TRBV5-1	15	NA	TRBJ2-2	TGCGCCAGCAGGCCCAGGACAGCGAACACCGGGGAGCTGTTTTTT	CASRPRTANTGELFF
NA	TRBV7-2	14	TRBD1	TRBJ2-5	TGTGCCAGCAGCTTAGTGGCAGGGGGAGAGACCCAGTACTTC	CASSLVAGGETQYF
NA	TRBV9	14	NA	TRBJ1-4	TGTGCCAGCAGCTACAGTTGGACTAATGAAAAACTGTTTTTT	CASSYSWTNEKLFF
NA	TRBV29-1	12	NA	TRBJ2-5	TGCAGCGTTGAAGTCAGTATGTCGACCCAGTACTTC	CSVEVSMSTQYF
NA	TRBV2	15	TRBD1	TRBJ2-5	TGTGCCAGCAGCGGACAGGGTTTGGGTACAGAGACCCAGTACTTC	CASSGQGLGTETQYF
NA	TRBV11-2	12	NA	TRBJ1-1	TGTGCCAGCAGCATACAGAACACTGAAGCTTTCTTT	CASSIQNTEAFF
NA	TRBV28	12	NA	TRBJ1-2	TGTGCCAGCAGTGGCCCCCCTGGTGGCTACACCTTC	CASSGPPGGYTF
NA	TRBV9	14	NA	TRBJ2-2	TGTGCCAGCAGCGTGATAATGGAGGACGGGGAGCTGTTTTTT	CASSVIMEDGELFF
NA	TRBV19	17	NA	TRBJ1-5	TGTGCCAGTAGTATGTCCTCGGGTAGCTATAGCAATCAGCCCCAGCATTTT	CASSMSSGSYSNQPQHF
NA	TRBV11-2	13	TRBD1	TRBJ1-1	TGTGCCAGCAGCTATGACAGGGACACTGAAGCTTTCTTT	CASSYDRDTEAFF